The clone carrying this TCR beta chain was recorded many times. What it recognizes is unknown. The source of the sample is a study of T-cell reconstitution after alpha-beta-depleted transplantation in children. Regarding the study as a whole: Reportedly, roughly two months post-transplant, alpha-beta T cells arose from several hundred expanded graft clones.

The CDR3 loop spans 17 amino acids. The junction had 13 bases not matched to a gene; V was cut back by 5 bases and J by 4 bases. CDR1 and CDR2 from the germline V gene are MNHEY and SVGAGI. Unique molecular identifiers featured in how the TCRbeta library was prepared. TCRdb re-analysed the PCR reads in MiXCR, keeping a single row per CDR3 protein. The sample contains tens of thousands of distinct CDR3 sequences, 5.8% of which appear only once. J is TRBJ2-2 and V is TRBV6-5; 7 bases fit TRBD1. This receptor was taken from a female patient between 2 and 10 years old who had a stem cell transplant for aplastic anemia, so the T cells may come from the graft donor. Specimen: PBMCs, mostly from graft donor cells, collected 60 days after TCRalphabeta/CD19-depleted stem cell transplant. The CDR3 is CASSRQLGQAGTGELFF. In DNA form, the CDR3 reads TGTGCCAGCAGTCGACAACTTGGACAGGCGGGCACCGGGGAGCTGTTTTTT.